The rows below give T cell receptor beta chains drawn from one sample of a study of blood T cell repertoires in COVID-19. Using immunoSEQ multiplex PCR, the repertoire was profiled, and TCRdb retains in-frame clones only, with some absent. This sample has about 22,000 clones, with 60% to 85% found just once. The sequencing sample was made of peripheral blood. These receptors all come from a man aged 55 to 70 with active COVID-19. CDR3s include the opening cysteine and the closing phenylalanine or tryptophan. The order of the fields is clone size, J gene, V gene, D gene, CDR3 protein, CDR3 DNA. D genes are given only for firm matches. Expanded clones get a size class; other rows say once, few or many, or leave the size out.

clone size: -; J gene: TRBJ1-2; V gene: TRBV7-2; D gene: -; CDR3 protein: CASSQAWTAGTYGYTF; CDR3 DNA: TGTGCCAGCAGCCAGGCGTGGACAGCAGGTACCTATGGCTACACCTTC
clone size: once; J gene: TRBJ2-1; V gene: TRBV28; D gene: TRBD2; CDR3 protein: CASSFLAGETYNEQFF; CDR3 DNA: TGTGCCAGCAGTTTCTTAGCGGGGGAAACCTACAATGAGCAGTTCTTC
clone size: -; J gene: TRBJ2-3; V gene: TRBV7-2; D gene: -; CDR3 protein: CASSLAGVTTDTQYF; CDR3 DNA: TGTGCCAGCAGCTTAGCGGGAGTTACCACAGATACGCAGTATTTT
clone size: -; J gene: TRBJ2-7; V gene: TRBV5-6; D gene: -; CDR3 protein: CASSFRAGFYEQYF; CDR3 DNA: TGTGCCAGCAGCTTCAGGGCGGGATTCTACGAGCAGTACTTC
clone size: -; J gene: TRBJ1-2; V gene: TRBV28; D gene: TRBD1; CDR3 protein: CASSPGQGGWSYTF; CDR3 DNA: TGTGCCAGCAGCCCCGGACAGGGGGGCTGGAGCTACACCTTC
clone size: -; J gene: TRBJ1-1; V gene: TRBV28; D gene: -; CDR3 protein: CASSPLGWGKTRGNTEAFF; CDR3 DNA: TGTGCCAGCAGTCCCCTAGGGTGGGGAAAGACACGGGGGAACACTGAAGCTTTCTTT
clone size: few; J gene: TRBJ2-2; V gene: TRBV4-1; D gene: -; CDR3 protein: CASYDTGELFF; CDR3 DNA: TGCGCCAGCTATGACACCGGGGAGCTGTTTTTT
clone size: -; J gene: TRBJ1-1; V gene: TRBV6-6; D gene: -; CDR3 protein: CASNKGVHTEAFF; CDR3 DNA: TGTGCCAGCAACAAGGGAGTTCACACTGAAGCTTTCTTT
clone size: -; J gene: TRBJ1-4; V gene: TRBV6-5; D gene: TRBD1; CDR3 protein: CASSAQTGVNEKLFF; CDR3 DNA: TGTGCCAGCAGCGCCCAGACAGGGGTTAATGAAAAACTGTTTTTT
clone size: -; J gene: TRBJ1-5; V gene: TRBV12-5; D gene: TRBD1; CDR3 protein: CASSKTGLSNQPQHF; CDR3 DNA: TGTGCTAGTTCAAAGACAGGGCTGAGCAATCAGCCCCAGCATTTT
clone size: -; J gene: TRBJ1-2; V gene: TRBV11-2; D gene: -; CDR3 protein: CASSHPGIQVGYTF; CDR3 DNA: TGTGCCAGCAGCCATCCCGGGATTCAGGTGGGCTACACCTTC
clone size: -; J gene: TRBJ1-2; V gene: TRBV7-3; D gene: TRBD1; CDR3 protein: CASSSRQGAIGGYTF; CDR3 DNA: TGTGCCAGCAGCTCCCGACAGGGGGCCATAGGAGGCTACACCTTC
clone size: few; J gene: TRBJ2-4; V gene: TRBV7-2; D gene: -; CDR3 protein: CASSLEPRGKNIQYF; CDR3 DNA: TGTGCCAGCAGCTTAGAGCCCAGGGGCAAAAACATTCAGTACTTC
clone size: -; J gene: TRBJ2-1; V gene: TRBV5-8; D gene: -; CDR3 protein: CASSLVAGSISGHEQFF; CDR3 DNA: TGTGCCAGCAGCTTGGTAGCTGGGTCCATTTCTGGCCATGAGCAGTTCTTC
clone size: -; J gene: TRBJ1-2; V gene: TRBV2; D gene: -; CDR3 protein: CASSEYKGYTF; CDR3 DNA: TGTGCCAGCAGTGAATACAAGGGCTACACCTTC
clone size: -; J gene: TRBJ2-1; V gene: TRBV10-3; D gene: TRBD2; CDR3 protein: CAISGAGATYNEQFF; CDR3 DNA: TGTGCCATCAGCGGTGCGGGAGCAACCTACAATGAGCAGTTCTTC
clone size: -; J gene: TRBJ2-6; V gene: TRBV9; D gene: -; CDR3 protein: CASSPRGGDDSGANVLTF; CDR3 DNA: TGTGCCAGCAGCCCCCGAGGGGGGGATGACTCTGGGGCCAACGTCCTGACTTTC
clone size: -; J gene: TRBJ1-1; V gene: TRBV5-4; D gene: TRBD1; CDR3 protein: CASSLGNRGRGTEAFF; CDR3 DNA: TGTGCCAGCAGCTTGGGCAACAGGGGGCGCGGCACTGAAGCTTTCTTT
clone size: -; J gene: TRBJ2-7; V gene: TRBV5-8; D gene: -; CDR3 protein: CASSLARQEQYF; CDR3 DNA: TGTGCCAGCAGCTTGGCCAGGCAGGAGCAGTACTTC
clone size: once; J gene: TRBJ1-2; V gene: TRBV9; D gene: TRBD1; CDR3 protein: CASSVAGGGRGYTF; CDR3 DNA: TGTGCCAGCAGCGTAGCCGGAGGGGGCCGTGGCTACACCTTC
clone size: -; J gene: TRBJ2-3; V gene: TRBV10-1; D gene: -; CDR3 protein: CASSSGMVSTDTQYF; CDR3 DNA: TGCGCCAGCAGTTCGGGGATGGTCTCCACAGATACGCAGTATTTT
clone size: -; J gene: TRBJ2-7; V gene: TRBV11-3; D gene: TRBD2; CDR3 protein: CASGTGRVYEQYF; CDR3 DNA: TGTGCCAGCGGGACCGGGAGGGTCTACGAGCAGTACTTC
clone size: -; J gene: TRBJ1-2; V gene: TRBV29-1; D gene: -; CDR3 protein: CSARALYGYTF; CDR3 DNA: TGCAGCGCCAGAGCGCTTTATGGCTACACCTTC
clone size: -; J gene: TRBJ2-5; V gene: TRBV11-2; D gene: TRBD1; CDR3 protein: CASSLSTGGGETQYF; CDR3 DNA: TGTGCCAGCAGCTTAAGCACAGGGGGCGGAGAGACCCAGTACTTC
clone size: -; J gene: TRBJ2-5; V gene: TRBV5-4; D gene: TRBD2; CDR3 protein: CASSPIAGGQETQYF; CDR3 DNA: TGTGCCAGCAGCCCTATAGCGGGGGGCCAAGAGACCCAGTACTTC
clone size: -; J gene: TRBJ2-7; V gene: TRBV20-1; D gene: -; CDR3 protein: CSASKEGEGYEQYF; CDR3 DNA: TGCAGTGCTAGTAAGGAGGGAGAGGGGTACGAGCAGTACTTC
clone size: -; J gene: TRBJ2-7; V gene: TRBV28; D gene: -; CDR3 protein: CASSPGAYEQYF; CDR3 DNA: TGTGCCAGCAGCCCCGGGGCCTACGAGCAGTACTTC
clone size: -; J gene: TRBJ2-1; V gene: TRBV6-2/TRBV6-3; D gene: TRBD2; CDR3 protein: CASSRLAGGNNEQFF; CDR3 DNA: TGTGCCAGCAGCCGACTAGCGGGAGGGAACAATGAGCAGTTCTTC
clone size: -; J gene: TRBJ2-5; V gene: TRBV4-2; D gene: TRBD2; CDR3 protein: CASSQEGIAGQETQYF; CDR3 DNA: TGTGCCAGCAGCCAAGAGGGGATAGCGGGACAAGAGACCCAGTACTTC
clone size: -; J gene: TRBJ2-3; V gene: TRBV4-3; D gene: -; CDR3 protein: CASSHGGDTQYF; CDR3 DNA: TGCGCCAGCAGCCACGGAGGAGATACGCAGTATTTT
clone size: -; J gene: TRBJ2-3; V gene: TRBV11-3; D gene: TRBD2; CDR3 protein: CASSQTSGSGGTQYF; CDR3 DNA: TGTGCCAGCAGCCAGACTAGCGGGAGCGGTGGTACGCAGTATTTT